These 18 T cell receptor beta chains originate from one sample sequenced in a study of CD8+ T cells in alopecia areata. cDNA reverse transcribed from extracted RNA served as the sequencing template. TCRdb's table, derived via immunoSEQ multiplex PCR, lists solely in-frame clones and lacks some. The table has under 150,000 clones, less than 65% seen once. Sequenced: CD8+ T cells sorted from blood. These receptor sequences come from a human donor in good health.

This clone was seen more than once but under ten times. J is TRBJ1-5 and V is TRBV19; D might be TRBD1 (5 bases). The CDR3 consists of 15 residues. V was cut by 4 bases and J by 0 bases, with 10 bases left in between. The germline V gene encodes CDR1 LNHDA and CDR2 SQIVND (reference sequence). The CDR3 DNA sequence: TGTGCCAGTAGTACCGGGACCCTTAGCAATCAGCCCCAGCATTTT. Protein sequence: CASSTGTLSNQPQHF.

The V and J genes are TRBV29-1 and TRBJ2-4; no reliable D call. CDR3 length: 11 amino acids. Germline CDR1 is SQVTM and CDR2 is ANQGSEA. V was cut by 3 bases and J by 9 bases, with 9 bases left in between. The DNA of the CDR3 is TGCAGCGTTGAGGTAGACGGCATTCAGTACTTC. This translates into CSVEVDGIQYF.

The chain has TRBV5-1 and TRBJ1-1; no firm D call. V lost 0 bases to trimming and J lost 4 bases, with 16 bases between them. Germline values: CDR1 SGHRS, CDR2 YFSETQ. The CDR3 covers 16 residues. Here the CDR3 DNA reads TGCGCCAGCAGCTTGGGTTGGTGGCGGGGTGCCACTGAAGCTTTCTTT. The encoded protein is CASSLGWWRGATEAFF.

The chain uses TRBV7-9 and TRBJ2-7; D possibly corresponds to TRBD2 (5 bases). Germline V gene sequence: CDR1 SEHNR, CDR2 FQNEAQ (reference sequence). The CDR3 length is 15 residues. V was cut by 5 bases and J by 2 bases, with 16 bases left in between. The DNA of the CDR3 is TGTGCCAGCAGCGCAACGGGAATGGGAGCCTACGAGCAGTACTTC. This codes for CASSATGMGAYEQYF. The full variable domain, in which reference TRBV7-9 and TRBJ2-7 provide the parts outside the CDR3, is DTGVSQNPRHKITKRGQNVTFRCDPISEHNRLYWYRQTLGQGPEFLTYFQNEAQLEKSRLLSDRFSAERPKGSFSTLEIQRTEQGDSAMYLCASSATGMGAYEQYFGPGTRLTVT.

The chain is built from TRBV29-1 and TRBJ2-7; 12 bases line up with TRBD2. The CDR3 is 16 amino acids. Germline V gives CDR1 SQVTM, CDR2 ANQGSEA. V dropped 1 base and J dropped 3; count of bases not matched to a gene: 7. Here the CDR3 DNA reads TGCAGCGTTGAAGTCCCGCTAGCGGGAGGGCTCTACGAGCAGTACTTC. It encodes CSVEVPLAGGLYEQYF.

In this sample, this clone turned up a few times. The CDR3 nucleotides read TGCAGCGTCACCAGTAGGAATGAGCAGTTCTTC. As protein: CSVTSRNEQFF. This chain links TRBV29-1 with TRBJ2-1, with no clear D. CDR3 length: 11 amino acids. Trimming left V 6 bases short and J 7 bases short, with 10 bases between. Germline CDR1 is SQVTM and CDR2 is ANQGSEA.

The chain couples TRBV5-6 to TRBJ2-2, with TRBD2 matching over 13 bases. V lost 2 bases and J lost 0; bases outside the gene matches: 1. Germline V gene sequence: CDR1 SGHDT, CDR2 YYEEEE. CDR3 length: 17 residues. The CDR3 sequence is CASSFGLAGANTGELFF. In DNA, the CDR3 is TGTGCCAGCAGCTTCGGACTAGCGGGGGCGAACACCGGGGAGCTGTTTTTT.

The chain carries TRBV28 and TRBJ2-2; no clear D gene. In germline, CDR1 is MDHEN, CDR2 SYDVKM. Deletions cut 3 bases from V and 1 base from J, with 6 bases between. This CDR3 is built from 14 residues. CDR3 loop: CASSLFVNTGELFF. DNA for the CDR3: TGTGCCAGCAGTTTGTTTGTGAACACCGGGGAGCTGTTTTTT.

V is TRBV13 and J is TRBJ2-6; D may be TRBD1 or TRBD2 (5 bases each). Germline V CDR1 and CDR2: PRHDT, FYEKMQ (reference sequence). The CDR3 sequence is 19 residues long. V gave up 4 bases and J gave up 0 bases, with 19 bases separating them. CDR3 amino acids: CASSSRDGADSSGANVLTF. DNA of the CDR3: TGTGCCAGCAGCTCGAGGGACGGAGCCGATTCCTCTGGGGCCAACGTCCTGACTTTC.

The chain couples TRBV10-3 to TRBJ2-3; TRBD2 is a possible D gene (6 bases). This CDR3 has 15 amino acids. In germline, CDR1 is ENHRY, CDR2 SYGVKD. V gave up 0 bases and J gave up 0 bases, with 7 bases separating them. DNA of the CDR3: TGTGCCATCAGTGAGTCAGGGACTAGCACAGATACGCAGTATTTT. This translates into CAISESGTSTDTQYF.

CDR3 coding DNA: TGTGCCAGCAGGGGCGCGATACAGGGGACCTACGAGCAGTACTTC. This codes for CASRGAIQGTYEQYF. The gene calls are TRBV6-5 and TRBJ2-7; 7 bases line up with TRBD1. Looked up from germline, CDR1 is MNHEY and CDR2 is SVGAGI. V lost 6 bases to trimming and J lost 2 bases; unmatched junction nucleotides: 10. The CDR3 totals 15 residues.

The chain has TRBV29-1 and TRBJ2-1; D uncertain. Germline V lookup: CDR1 SQVTM, CDR2 ANQGSEA. This CDR3 contains 13 residues. V was cut by 5 bases and J by 5 bases, with 13 bases left in between. The CDR3 nucleotides are TGCAGCGTTCGAACAACTACTGACAATGAGCAGTTCTTC. This translates into CSVRTTTDNEQFF.

Here the CDR3 reads CASSGGGLSAEAFF. CDR3 in DNA: TGTGCCAGCAGCGGAGGAGGGCTGAGCGCTGAAGCTTTCTTT. The chain joins TRBV9 to TRBJ1-1; D remains ambiguous. Trimming took off 3 bases at V and 6 bases at J, with 15 bases between the two ends. The CDR3 contains 14 residues. Germline-derived CDR1 and CDR2 are SGDLS and YYNGEE.

This clone was recorded a few times. The V gene is TRBV2, the J gene TRBJ1-1; tentative D call: TRBD1 (5 bases). Germline V gene lookup returns CDR1 SNHLY and CDR2 FYNNEI. The V end was cut by 8 bases, the J end by 4 bases, with 14 bases between. The CDR3 runs to 13 residues. The CDR3 coding sequence is TGTGCCAGCTATTGGGGGGGAGTCACTGAAGCTTTCTTT. Translated: CASYWGGVTEAFF.

Comments on this clone: Other DNA sequences from this sample encode an identical CDR3 as well. The chain uses TRBV5-6 and TRBJ2-7; 8 bases map to TRBD1. V shed 0 bases and J 6 bases; nucleotides not matched to a gene: 2. In germline, CDR1 is SGHDT, CDR2 YYEEEE. This CDR3 has 13 amino acids. CDR3 bases: TGTGCCAGCAGCTTGGGGACAGGGAGCGAGCAGTACTTC. This codes for CASSLGTGSEQYF.

This sequence joins TRBV29-1 and TRBJ2-2; no reliable D call. Trimming removed 4 bases from V and 8 bases from J, with 8 bases in between. Germline loops: CDR1 SQVTM, CDR2 ANQGSEA. The CDR3 covers 11 residues. In nucleotides, the CDR3 is TGCAGCGTTGCAGTTGGTGGGGAGCTGTTTTTT. This gives the protein CSVAVGGELFF.

In its sample, this clone was seen many times. The V gene is TRBV27, the J gene TRBJ2-7; possibly TRBD2 for D (6 bases). The ends were cut back, 5 bases at V and 5 bases at J, with 13 bases in the middle. CDR1 is MNHEY and CDR2 is SMNVEV in the germline V gene (reference sequence). This CDR3 contains 13 residues. The CDR3 sequence: CASSRGLSNEQYF. DNA for the CDR3: TGTGCCAGCAGTAGGGGACTGAGTAACGAGCAGTACTTC.

This clone was picked up a small number of times. The rearrangement links TRBV29-1 to TRBJ2-2; D is perhaps TRBD1 or TRBD2 (5 bases each). The germline V and J ends were trimmed by 1 base and 4 bases, with 10 bases remaining between them. The CDR3 extends over 14 amino acids. Germline CDR1 and CDR2: SQVTM and ANQGSEA. This chain's CDR3 is CSVEAGPITGELFF. CDR3 DNA: TGCAGCGTTGAAGCGGGGCCAATCACCGGGGAGCTGTTTTTT.